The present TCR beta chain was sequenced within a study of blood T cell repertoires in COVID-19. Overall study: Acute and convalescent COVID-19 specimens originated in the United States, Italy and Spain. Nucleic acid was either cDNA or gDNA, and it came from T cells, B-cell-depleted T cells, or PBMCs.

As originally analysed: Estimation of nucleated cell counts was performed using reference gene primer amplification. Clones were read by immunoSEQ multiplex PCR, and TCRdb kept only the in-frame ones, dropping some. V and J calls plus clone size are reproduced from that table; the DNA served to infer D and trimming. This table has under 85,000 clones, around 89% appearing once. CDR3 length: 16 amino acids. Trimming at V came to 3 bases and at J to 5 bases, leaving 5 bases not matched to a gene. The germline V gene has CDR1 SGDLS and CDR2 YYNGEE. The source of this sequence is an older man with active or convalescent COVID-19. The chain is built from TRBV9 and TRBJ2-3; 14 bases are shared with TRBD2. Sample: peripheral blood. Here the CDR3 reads CASSGTSGRQGDTQYF. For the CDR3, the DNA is TGTGCCAGCAGCGGGACTAGCGGGAGGCAAGGAGATACGCAGTATTTT.